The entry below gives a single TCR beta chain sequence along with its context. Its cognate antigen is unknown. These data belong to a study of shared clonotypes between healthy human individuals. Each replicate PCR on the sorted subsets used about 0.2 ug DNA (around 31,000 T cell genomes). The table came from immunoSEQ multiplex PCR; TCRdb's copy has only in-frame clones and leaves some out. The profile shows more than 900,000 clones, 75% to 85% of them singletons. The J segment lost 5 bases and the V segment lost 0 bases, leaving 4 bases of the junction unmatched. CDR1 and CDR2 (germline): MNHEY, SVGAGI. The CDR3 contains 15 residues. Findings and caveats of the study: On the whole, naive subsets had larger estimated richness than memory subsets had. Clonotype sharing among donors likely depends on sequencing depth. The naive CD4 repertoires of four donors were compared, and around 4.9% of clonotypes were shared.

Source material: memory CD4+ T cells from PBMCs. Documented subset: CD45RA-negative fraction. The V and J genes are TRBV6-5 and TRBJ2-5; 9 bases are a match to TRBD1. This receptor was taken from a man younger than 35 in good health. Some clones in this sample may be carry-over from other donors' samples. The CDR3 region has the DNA TGTGCCAGCAGTTACTCGGGACAGGGAGGGGAGACCCAGTACTTC. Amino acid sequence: CASSYSGQGGETQYF.